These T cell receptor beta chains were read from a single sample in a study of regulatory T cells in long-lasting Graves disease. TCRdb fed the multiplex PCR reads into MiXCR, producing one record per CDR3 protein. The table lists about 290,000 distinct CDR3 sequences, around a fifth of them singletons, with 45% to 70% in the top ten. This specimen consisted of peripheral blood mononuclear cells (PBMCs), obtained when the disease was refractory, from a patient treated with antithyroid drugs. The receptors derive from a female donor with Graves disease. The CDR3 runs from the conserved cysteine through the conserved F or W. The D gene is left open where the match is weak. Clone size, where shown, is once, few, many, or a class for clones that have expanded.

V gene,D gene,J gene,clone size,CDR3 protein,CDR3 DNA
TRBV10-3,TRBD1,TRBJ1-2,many,CAIGLRQGYGYTF,TGTGCCATCGGACTAAGACAGGGTTATGGCTACACCTTC
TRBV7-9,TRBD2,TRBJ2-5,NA,CASSGTSGSALWTQYF,TGTGCCAGCAGCGGCACTAGCGGGAGCGCCCTTTGGACCCAGTACTTC
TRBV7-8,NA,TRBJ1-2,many,CASSFSPIRRDTIYGYTF,TGTGCCAGCAGCTTCTCTCCCATCCGCCGGGACACAATCTATGGCTACACCTTC
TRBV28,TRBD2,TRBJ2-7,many,CASSSQTSAVLYEQYF,TGTGCCAGCAGTTCTCAAACTAGCGCGGTCCTCTACGAGCAGTACTTC
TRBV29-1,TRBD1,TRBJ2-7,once,CSVVSDRGPLEQYF,TGCAGCGTTGTGTCGGACAGGGGGCCTCTCGAGCAGTACTTC
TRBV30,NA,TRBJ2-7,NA,CAWGLGQWEQYF,TGTGCCTGGGGACTAGGACAGTGGGAGCAGTACTTC
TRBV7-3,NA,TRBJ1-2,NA,CASSLSGRGESGYTF,TGTGCCAGCAGCTTATCTGGGCGTGGGGAGTCTGGCTACACCTTC
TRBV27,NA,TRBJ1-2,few,CASSHSRAGYGYTF,TGTGCCAGCAGTCATTCACGCGCCGGCTATGGCTACACCTTC
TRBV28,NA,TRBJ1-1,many,CASSLSLLNTEAFF,TGTGCCAGCAGTTTATCGCTCCTTAACACTGAAGCTTTCTTT
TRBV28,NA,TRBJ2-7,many,CASSPTERTRSSYEQYF,TGTGCCAGCAGCCCTACCGAACGAACTAGGAGCTCCTACGAGCAGTACTTC
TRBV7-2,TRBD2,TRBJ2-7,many,CASSLLSGREDEQYF,TGTGCCAGCAGCTTACTTAGCGGGAGAGAAGACGAGCAGTACTTC
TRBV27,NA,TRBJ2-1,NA,CASSGNGNEQFF,TGTGCCAGCAGTGGTAACGGAAATGAGCAGTTCTTC
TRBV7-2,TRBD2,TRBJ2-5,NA,CASSLRIGAGAETQYF,TGTGCCAGCAGCCTTAGGATAGGCGCGGGAGCGGAGACCCAGTACTTC
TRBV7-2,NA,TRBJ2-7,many,CASSPKRPTYEQYF,TGTGCCAGCAGCCCTAAGCGCCCAACCTACGAGCAGTACTTC
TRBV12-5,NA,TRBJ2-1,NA,CASGRDPYNEQFF,TGTGCTAGTGGTCGGGACCCATACAATGAGCAGTTCTTC
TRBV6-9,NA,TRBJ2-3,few,CASSWRRTSTDTQYF,TGTGCCAGCAGTTGGCGCAGGACTAGCACAGATACGCAGTATTTT
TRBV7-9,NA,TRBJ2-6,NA,CASSLVGANVLTF,TGTGCCAGCAGCTTAGTCGGGGCCAACGTCCTGACTTTC